This entry lists 10 T cell receptor beta chains sequenced from one sample in a study of T cells after yellow fever vaccination. Each CDR3 protein gets one entry after TCRdb re-called the 5' RACE reads with MiXCR. Among about 170,000 distinct CDR3 sequences listed, approximately 6.2% were seen once. The source material was CD4+ T cells sorted from PBMCs, sampled on the day of the first yellow fever vaccination. These receptors were collected from a man aged 18 to 29 who received the YFV17D yellow fever vaccine.

Many counts were recorded for this clonotype. The chain combines TRBV6-1 with TRBJ2-3; 9 nucleotides align to TRBD1. V gave up 8 bases and J gave up 2 bases; unmatched junction bases: 2. Per the germline V gene, CDR1 is MNHNS and CDR2 is SASEGT. CDR3 length: 13 residues. This CDR3 is CASRDRVTDTQYF. Here the CDR3 DNA reads TGTGCCAGCCGGGACAGGGTCACAGATACGCAGTATTTT.

The chain employs TRBV5-4 and TRBJ1-1, with D tentatively TRBD1 (5 bases). Germline V CDR1 and CDR2: SGHNT, YYREEE (reference sequence). Trimming removed 4 bases at V and 1 base at J, with 8 bases between. The CDR3 length is 13 residues. CDR3 sequence reads: CASSRDPNTEAFF. The CDR3 bases are TGTGCCAGCAGCCGGGACCCGAACACTGAAGCTTTCTTT.

With regard to this clonotype: Since a much larger clone is just one base distant, this may be a read error. The rearrangement links TRBV7-2 to TRBJ2-7; D might be TRBD1 (6 bases). V was cut by 5 bases and J by 6 bases, with 17 bases left in between. Germline V CDR1 and CDR2: SGHTA, FQGNSA. This CDR3 contains 14 residues. CDR3 DNA sequence: TGTGCCAGCAGCCCTCAGGGACACGGGGCCGAGCAGTACTTC. This gives the protein CASSPQGHGAEQYF.

This clonotype has a count of ten or more. V usage is TRBV7-2 and J usage is TRBJ1-1; no reliable D call. Germline CDR1 reads SGHTA; CDR2 reads FQGNSA. V was cut by 8 bases and J by 7 bases, with 14 bases left in between. The CDR3 totals 12 residues. CDR3 amino acids: CASGDDRHEAFF. CDR3 DNA: TGTGCCAGCGGAGATGACCGACATGAAGCTTTCTTT.

This clonotype showed up many times. The chain is built from TRBV5-1 and TRBJ2-1, with a possible D match to TRBD2 (6 bases). The CDR3 spans 14 residues. In germline, CDR1 is SGHRS, CDR2 YFSETQ. The V end was cut by 0 bases, the J end by 10 bases, with 14 bases between. CDR3 sequence: CASSLALTSTEQFF. The CDR3 DNA sequence: TGCGCCAGCAGCTTGGCCCTGACTAGTACGGAGCAGTTCTTC.

This clonotype has only a few counts. CDR3 bases: TGTGCCAGCAGTCCCCGAACAGACTTACTAGATGGCTACACCTTC. It yields the protein CASSPRTDLLDGYTF. The chain couples TRBV5-4 to TRBJ1-2; D unresolved. This CDR3 is built from 15 residues. V lost 5 bases, J lost 6 bases, and 20 bases lay in between. Germline CDR1 and CDR2: SGHNT and YYREEE (reference sequence).

Many counts were recorded for this clonotype. This chain connects TRBV12-3 or TRBV12-4 to TRBJ2-3, with D possibly matching TRBD2 (5 bases). Trimming left V 3 bases short and J 6 bases short, with 10 bases between. This CDR3 contains 13 residues. In DNA form, the CDR3 reads TGTGCCAGCAGTTTCCAGAGGGCCGATACGCAGTATTTT. As protein: CASSFQRADTQYF.

This clonotype was counted ten times or more. J is TRBJ1-3 and V is TRBV29-1; D is undetermined. Germline V CDR1 and CDR2: SQVTM, ANQGSEA. This CDR3 comprises 11 residues. Trimming removed 4 bases at V and 4 bases at J, with 5 bases between. The CDR3 DNA follows: TGCAGCGTTGTCTCCGGAAACACCATATATTTT. Encoded protein: CSVVSGNTIYF.

The chain employs TRBV5-1 and TRBJ2-5; 10 nucleotides agree with TRBD2. The V and J ends lost 4 bases and 5 bases, in that order; junction bases with no gene match: 14. Germline CDR1 reads SGHRS; CDR2 reads YFSETQ. This CDR3 contains 17 residues. The DNA of the CDR3 is TGCGCCAGCAGCCTCGTTAGCGGGGGGCCGGGGGTTGAGACCCAGTACTTC. Its translation is CASSLVSGGPGVETQYF.

This clonotype was counted between two and nine times. The chain has TRBV2 and TRBJ1-1; D remains ambiguous. The germline V and J ends were trimmed by 8 bases and 1 base, with 11 bases remaining between them. Germline CDR1 is SNHLY and CDR2 is FYNNEI. The CDR3 covers 13 residues. The CDR3 sequence is CASGVDGNTEAFF. The CDR3 coding sequence is TGTGCCAGCGGAGTGGACGGGAACACTGAAGCTTTCTTT.